These T cell receptor beta chains were read from a single sample in a study of blood T cell repertoires in COVID-19. Only in-frame clones appear in the TCRdb table, and some are missing; sequencing was by immunoSEQ multiplex PCR. This repertoire shows about 190,000 clones, roughly 90% found once; its top ten account for roughly 6.7%. Sample: peripheral blood. These receptors originate from a man aged 35 to 55 with acute or convalescent COVID-19. The CDR3 runs from the conserved cysteine through the conserved F or W. D genes are given only for firm matches. Clone sizes are given selectively: once, few, many, or a class where the clone is expanded.

>.|TRBJ2-7|TRBD1|TRBV27
TGTGCCAGCAGCCCCAGGACAGGGCCCTACGAGCAGTACTTC
CASSPRTGPYEQYF
>.|TRBJ2-6|TRBD1|TRBV18
TGTGCCAGCTCACCTGGAATCAGGGGGTTTCGCTCTGGGGCCAACGTCCTGACTTTC
CASSPGIRGFRSGANVLTF
>once|TRBJ1-4|.|TRBV10-2
TGCGCCAGCAGTGAGACAGAACATGAAAAACTGTTTTTT
CASSETEHEKLFF
>.|TRBJ2-5|TRBD2|TRBV7-8
TGTGCCAGCAGCCCCTTAGCGGGGGGGACCCAAGAGACCCAGTACTTC
CASSPLAGGTQETQYF
>.|TRBJ2-3|.|TRBV29-1
TGCAGCGTTGAAGATCAGACATATAGCACAGATACGCAGTATTTT
CSVEDQTYSTDTQYF
>.|TRBJ2-1|.|TRBV14
TGTGCCAGCAGCATACGGTATGAGCAGTTCTTC
CASSIRYEQFF
>.|TRBJ2-7|.|TRBV5-1
TGCGCCAGCAGCCCGGCAGGGGGGCCCTACGAGCAGTACTTC
CASSPAGGPYEQYF
>.|TRBJ2-3|.|TRBV14
TGTGCCAGCAGCCGCAGCGGTAGTGGCACAGATACGCAGTATTTT
CASSRSGSGTDTQYF
>.|TRBJ2-1|TRBD2|TRBV28
TGTGCCAGCAGGGGACACGGGACTAGCATCGGTGAGCAGTTCTTC
CASRGHGTSIGEQFF
>.|TRBJ1-2|TRBD1|TRBV28
TGTGCCAGCAGTTTGGACAGGGTCTATGGCTACACCTTC
CASSLDRVYGYTF
>.|TRBJ2-3|.|TRBV3-1/TRBV3-2
TGTGCCAGCAGCCCCGGGGACACAGGGCGGGATACGCAGTATTTT
CASSPGDTGRDTQYF
>.|TRBJ1-2|TRBD1|TRBV29-1
TGCAGCGTTAGAGGAGCACCGGGACAGGGTCCTAGCTATGGCTACACCTTC
CSVRGAPGQGPSYGYTF
>.|TRBJ2-5|TRBD2|TRBV6-5
TGTGCCAGCAGTTACTTACTAGCGGGGGTGGAGACCCAGTACTTC
CASSYLLAGVETQYF
>.|TRBJ1-1|TRBD1|TRBV3-1/TRBV3-2
TGTGCCAGCAGCCAAGGGGGACAGACCCTTGAAGCTTTCTTT
CASSQGGQTLEAFF
>.|TRBJ2-2|.|TRBV5-1
TGCGCCAGCAGCTTAACCGGGACAAATCGAAACACCGGGGAGCTGTTTTTT
CASSLTGTNRNTGELFF
>.|TRBJ1-2|TRBD1|TRBV5-5
TGTGCCAGCAGCGTGGGACAGGGGAACTATGGCTACACCTTC
CASSVGQGNYGYTF
>.|TRBJ1-2|.|TRBV5-1
TGCGCCAGCAGCCAGACTGGGGGGAATATTGTGGGCTACACCTTC
CASSQTGGNIVGYTF
>.|TRBJ2-7|TRBD1|TRBV5-4
TGTGCCAGCAGCGTGGACAGGTACTCCTACGAGCAGTACTTC
CASSVDRYSYEQYF
>.|TRBJ2-7|.|TRBV10-3
TGTGCCATCAGTATAGCGGAGACCCCGCACGAGCAGTACTTC
CAISIAETPHEQYF
>.|TRBJ1-4|TRBD1|TRBV5-8
TGTGCCAGCAGCCAACGTTACAGGGGTATAGGTGAAAAACTGTTTTTT
CASSQRYRGIGEKLFF
>.|TRBJ2-5|TRBD1|TRBV6-2/TRBV6-3
TGTGCCAGCAGTGGACAGGGGGAAGAGACCCAGTACTTC
CASSGQGEETQYF
>.|TRBJ2-7|.|TRBV13
TGTGCCAGCAAAAGGAGGACGGAGACCTACGAGCAGTACTTC
CASKRRTETYEQYF
>.|TRBJ1-6|.|TRBV18
TGTGCCAGCTCACCGGGGCGCAGCAGCCTCAATTCACCCCTCCACTTT
CASSPGRSSLNSPLHF
>.|TRBJ1-4|TRBD1|TRBV18
TGTGCCAGCTCCGTCAACAGGGGGCGAGATGAAAAACTGTTTTTT
CASSVNRGRDEKLFF
>.|TRBJ2-7|.|TRBV18
TGTGCCAGCTCACCTAGAGACAACTACGAGCAGTACTTC
CASSPRDNYEQYF
>.|TRBJ1-3|TRBD1|TRBV10-1
TGCGCCAGCGGTGACCCGACAGGGCCTGGAAACACCATATATTTT
CASGDPTGPGNTIYF
>once|TRBJ2-7|.|TRBV7-2
TGTGCCAGCAGCTTAAGTCGAACGGGGGTCGAGCAGTACTTC
CASSLSRTGVEQYF
>.|TRBJ1-3|.|TRBV7-4
TGTGCCAGCAGCTTTGAGGACTCTGGAAACACCATATATTTT
CASSFEDSGNTIYF
>.|TRBJ2-4|.|TRBV7-2
TGTGCCAGCAGCTTAGAGGGGGGGCAAGCCAAAAACATTCAGTACTTC
CASSLEGGQAKNIQYF
>.|TRBJ1-6|.|TRBV5-1
TGCGCCAGCAGCTTGGGCGGCAGCCCGTCACCCCTCCACTTT
CASSLGGSPSPLHF
>once|TRBJ1-6|.|TRBV11-3
TGTGCCAGCAGCTTGAACGGTTCACCCCTCCACTTT
CASSLNGSPLHF
>.|TRBJ1-4|TRBD1|TRBV7-9
TGTGCCAGCAGCTGGGGGACAGCAACTAATGAAAAACTGTTTTTT
CASSWGTATNEKLFF
>.|TRBJ1-5|TRBD1|TRBV7-3
TGTGCCAGCAGCCCAGGGGGCCCCAATCAGCCCCAGCATTTT
CASSPGGPNQPQHF
>few|TRBJ2-1|TRBD2|TRBV5-1
TGCGCCAGCAGCTTGGCTAGCGGCGAGTACAATGAGCAGTTCTTC
CASSLASGEYNEQFF
>.|TRBJ2-3|TRBD1|TRBV6-1
TGTGCCAGCAGTTCGACAGGGTCAGATACGCAGTATTTT
CASSSTGSDTQYF
>.|TRBJ2-1|.|TRBV23-1
TGTCCGAGCGGCTTCTCCTACAATGAGCAGTTCTTC
CPSGFSYNEQFF
>.|TRBJ1-5|.|TRBV19
TGTGCCAGTAGTACAGGGTTGGCTACAAATCAGCCCCAGCATTTT
CASSTGLATNQPQHF
>.|TRBJ2-7|.|TRBV6-6
TGTGCCAGCAGTGCCGGACACATGAGCTCCTACGAGCAGTACTTC
CASSAGHMSSYEQYF
>.|TRBJ2-1|.|TRBV5-1
TGCGCCAGCAGCGGGGCTACGAACAATGAGCAGTTCTTC
CASSGATNNEQFF
>.|TRBJ1-2|TRBD1|TRBV10-3
TGTGCCATCAGTCAGGCAGGGGGCGTCTATGGCTACACCTTC
CAISQAGGVYGYTF
>.|TRBJ2-7|.|TRBV7-2
TGTGCCAGCAGCTTGGATCGGGGGGAGCAGTACTTC
CASSLDRGEQYF
>.|TRBJ2-7|.|TRBV6-4
TGTGCCAGCACCCTACTAATGGGGACAACAACCTACGAGCAGTACTTC
CASTLLMGTTTYEQYF
>.|TRBJ2-3|TRBD2|TRBV6-5
TGTGCCAGCTCAATAGCGGGGGCGAGCACAGATACGCAGTATTTT
CASSIAGASTDTQYF
>.|TRBJ1-1|TRBD1|TRBV9
TGTGCCAGCAGCGACGGGACAGGCGCTATGAACACTGAAGCTTTCTTT
CASSDGTGAMNTEAFF
>.|TRBJ1-3|.|TRBV7-9
TGTGCCAGCAGCTTAGGGGCATTCTCTGGAAACACCATATATTTT
CASSLGAFSGNTIYF
>.|TRBJ2-1|.|TRBV5-1
TGCGCCAGCAGTTTACAGGGTAGACCCAATGAGCAGTTCTTC
CASSLQGRPNEQFF
>once|TRBJ1-4|TRBD1|TRBV6-5
TGTGCCAGCAGTATCGGAGTACAGGGGCGGGAAAAACTGTTTTTT
CASSIGVQGREKLFF
>.|TRBJ1-6|.|TRBV28
TGTGCCAGCAGACGACAGTATTCACCCCTCCACTTT
CASRRQYSPLHF
>.|TRBJ2-7|.|TRBV20-1
TGCAGTGCTAGTCAGGGGGGATACGAGCAGTACTTC
CSASQGGYEQYF
>.|TRBJ1-1|TRBD1|TRBV10-2
TGCGCCAGCAGAGTCCTCCGGGACAGGGGGCGTTATGGATCTGAAGCTTTCTTT
CASRVLRDRGRYGSEAFF
>.|TRBJ2-7|TRBD1|TRBV5-4
TGTGCCAGCAGCTACTCGACAGGGGGCGGCTACGAGCAGTACTTC
CASSYSTGGGYEQYF
>.|TRBJ1-2|TRBD1|TRBV2
TGTGCCAGCCTGGGACAGGCGGATGGCTACACCTTC
CASLGQADGYTF
>.|TRBJ2-1|.|TRBV21-1
TGTGCCAGCAGCAAAGGACAGGGGAGGAATGAGCAGTTCTTC
CASSKGQGRNEQFF
>.|TRBJ1-2|TRBD1|TRBV12-3/TRBV12-4
TGTGCCAGCAGTGGGACAGGGGGGAATGGCTACACCTTC
CASSGTGGNGYTF
>.|TRBJ1-5|TRBD1|TRBV27
TGTGCCAGTAAGGGACAGCGAGATAGCAATCAGCCCCAGCATTTT
CASKGQRDSNQPQHF
>.|TRBJ1-1|TRBD1|TRBV27
TGTGCCAGCAGTCCCGGGTTGGGACAGGGGCCCTTTGAAGCTTTCTTT
CASSPGLGQGPFEAFF
>.|TRBJ2-7|.|TRBV5-1
TGCGCCAGCAGCCTCGGGGGGCGATACGAGCAGTACTTC
CASSLGGRYEQYF
>.|TRBJ2-2|TRBD1|TRBV6-5
TGTGCCAGCAGTCCCGGGACAGTTAACACCGGGGAGCTGTTTTTT
CASSPGTVNTGELFF
>.|TRBJ1-3|TRBD1|TRBV19
TGTGCCAGTAATGCTGGGACAGGGCATGGAAACACCATATATTTT
CASNAGTGHGNTIYF